Below, 9 T cell receptor beta chains from the same sample are listed, as sequenced in a study of Graves' ophthalmopathy and Graves' hyperthyroidism. RNA transcripts provided the template for amplifying TCR beta CDR3 regions. RT-PCR in the first round used HTBI primers; a second-round multiplex PCR followed. One entry per CDR3 protein results from TCRdb running MiXCR on the multiplex PCR reads. The sample has about 590,000 distinct CDR3 sequences, approximately 35% seen once. The source material was peripheral blood or thyroid tissue (not recorded which). The receptor source for this set is an adult man with Graves' hyperthyroidism.

This chain uses TRBV10-2 with TRBJ2-2; TRBD2 agrees at 7 bases. The CDR3 runs 14 residues. The V gene end was trimmed by 6 bases and the J gene end by 0 bases; junction bases not matched to a gene: 1. Looked up from germline, CDR1 is WSHSY and CDR2 is SAAADI. CDR3 DNA: TGCGCCAGCAGAGGACTAGCGAACACCGGGGAGCTGTTTTTT. Protein sequence: CASRGLANTGELFF.

The chain recombines TRBV2 with TRBJ2-5; TRBD1 or TRBD2 may be the D gene (5 bases each). CDR1 is SNHLY, CDR2 FYNNEI, per germline. This CDR3 has 12 amino acids. Trimming removed 7 bases at V and 5 bases at J, with 11 bases between. CDR3 in DNA: TGTGCCAGCAAGAAGGGGAGCGAGACCCAGTACTTC. This translates into CASKKGSETQYF.

This clonotype was found many times. The gene calls are TRBV5-1 and TRBJ1-2; D unresolved. This CDR3 spans 16 amino acids. V lost 4 bases, J lost 5 bases, and 21 bases lay in between. The germline gives CDR1 SGHRS, CDR2 YFSETQ. CDR3 sequence (DNA): TGCGCCAGCAGCCGGCGGTTAGACGGCGCCGTTTATGGCTACACCTTC. It yields the protein CASSRRLDGAVYGYTF.

This clonotype was detected a few times. The gene calls are TRBV10-3 and TRBJ1-4, with D unresolved. Germline V lookup: CDR1 ENHRY, CDR2 SYGVKD. The V gene lost 10 bases and the J gene lost 8 bases, with 20 bases spanning the gap. This CDR3 has 14 residues. As DNA, the CDR3 is TGTGCCAGCAGCCCAGGAATACAGAACGAAAAACTGTTTTTT. This sequence encodes CASSPGIQNEKLFF.

This clonotype has a handful of counts. J is TRBJ2-3 and V is TRBV29-1, with D possibly being TRBD1 (5 bases). This CDR3 is 12 amino acids long. Germline CDR1 SQVTM, CDR2 ANQGSEA. Between the trimmed V and J ends, which lost 4 bases and 4 bases, there was a span of 9 bases. CDR3 in amino acids: CSVVPGSDTQYF. The CDR3 DNA is TGCAGCGTTGTCCCAGGGTCAGATACGCAGTATTTT.

With respect to this clonotype: The junction departs from the called germline gene at one end, perhaps through a read error. V and J are TRBV7-9 and TRBJ2-6; perhaps TRBD1 as D (5 bases). Looked up from germline, CDR1 is SEHNR and CDR2 is FQNEAQ (reference sequence). The CDR3 extends over 13 amino acids. The CDR3 DNA reads as TGTGCCAGCAGCTTCGGTGGGGCCGACGTCCTGACTTTC. Translation: CASSFGGADVLTF. Full variable domain (outside the CDR3, taken from reference TRBV7-9 and TRBJ2-6): DTGVSQNPRHKITKRGQNVTFRCDPISEHNRLYWYRQTLGQGPEFLTYFQNEAQLEKSRLLSDRFSAERPKGSFSTLEIQRTEQGDSAMYLCASSFGGADVLTFGAGSRLTVL.

This clonotype was detected many times. This chain joins TRBV7-9 and TRBJ2-7; TRBD2 aligns across 8 bases. CDR3 size: 16 residues. Germline CDR1 and CDR2: SEHNR and FQNEAQ (reference sequence). V trimming: 5 bases; J trimming: 4 bases; junction bases outside the gene matches: 13. The CDR3: CASSAPESGSAYEQYF. The CDR3 bases are TGTGCCAGCAGCGCCCCCGAGAGCGGGAGCGCTTACGAGCAGTACTTC.

This clonotype was counted at least ten times. This chain joins TRBV29-1 and TRBJ2-2; D remains unclear. The germline V and J ends were trimmed by 1 base and 5 bases, with 8 bases remaining between them. Germline V gene sequence: CDR1 SQVTM, CDR2 ANQGSEA. This CDR3 region has 13 residues. The CDR3 sequence is CSVEVAQTGELFF. CDR3 sequence (DNA): TGCAGCGTTGAAGTTGCACAGACCGGGGAGCTGTTTTTT.

This clonotype has a handful of counts. The CDR3 is CATSDDYATDNEQFF. In DNA form, the CDR3 reads TGTGCCACCAGTGATGACTACGCAACGGACAATGAGCAGTTCTTC. The chain uses TRBV24-1 and TRBJ2-1; D is possibly TRBD2 (5 bases). The CDR3 runs 15 residues. V was shortened by 3 bases and J by 5 bases, with 13 bases between the two germline ends. Germline V gives CDR1 KGHDR, CDR2 SFDVKD.